This TCR beta chain was documented in a study of T-cell reconstitution after alpha-beta-depleted transplantation in children. This clonotype came up many times. The TCRbeta library incorporated unique molecular identifiers. Using its own MiXCR run on the PCR reads, TCRdb lists one record per CDR3 protein. The sample holds approximately 350,000 distinct CDR3 sequences, 10% seen once. The CDR3 loop spans 14 amino acids. The V gene lost 4 bases and the J gene lost 2 bases, with 12 bases spanning the gap. Germline V lookup: CDR1 SGHRS, CDR2 YFSETQ. The specimen was PBMCs from the stem cell graft donor, collected from the stem cell graft. The V gene is TRBV5-1, the J gene TRBJ2-5, with D perhaps TRBD2 (5 bases). This TCR was recovered from a human donor who donated a stem cell graft to a child with acute lymphoblastic leukemia. CDR3 sequence reads: CASSPWERQETQYF. The CDR3 DNA reads TGCGCCAGCAGCCCCTGGGAGAGACAAGAGACCCAGTACTTC.